This passage covers 3 T cell receptor beta chains from one sample sequenced in a study of blood T cell repertoires in COVID-19. The method was immunoSEQ multiplex PCR; TCRdb's version includes in-frame clones alone and lacks a portion of them. The profile covers about 250,000 clones, with roughly 85% appearing a single time and around 3% taken by the ten largest. The specimen sequenced was peripheral blood. These receptors came from a young man with active or convalescent COVID-19.

This chain joins TRBV27 and TRBJ2-1; possibly TRBD2 for D (6 bases). The CDR3 contains 13 residues. Germline loops: CDR1 MNHEY, CDR2 SMNVEV (reference sequence). Trimming shortened V by 8 bases and J by 8 bases, and 16 bases separated the two germline ends. For the CDR3, the DNA is TGTGCCAGCGGGGCCTCGGGGGTCCATGAGCAGTTCTTC. Translation: CASGASGVHEQFF.

V usage is TRBV18 and J usage is TRBJ2-5, with a tentative D call TRBD2 (5 bases). Deletions cut 2 bases from V and 0 bases from J, with 13 bases between. Germline V gene data show CDR1 as KGHSH and CDR2 as LQKENI. CDR3 length equals 16 residues. This chain's CDR3 is CASSPLGAGDQETQYF. Written as DNA, the CDR3 is TGTGCCAGCTCACCATTAGGCGCCGGGGACCAAGAGACCCAGTACTTC.

This chain links TRBV6-5 with TRBJ1-1; 7 bases are shared with TRBD1. CDR3 size: 14 residues. V lost 1 base and J lost 4; bases outside the gene matches: 3. CDR1 and CDR2 from the germline V gene are MNHEY and SVGAGI. In nucleotides, the CDR3 is TGTGCCAGCAGTTACTTAGGGACAGCCACTGAAGCTTTCTTT. Its protein product is CASSYLGTATEAFF.